A selection of T cell receptor beta chains follows, all from one sample in a study of blood T cell repertoires in COVID-19. This table comes from immunoSEQ multiplex PCR, and its TCRdb copy is limited to in-frame clones, with some not included. The data show around 130,000 clones, roughly 90% seen once. Sequencing used peripheral blood. These receptors were taken from a man aged 55 to 70 with COVID-19, enrolled during active disease. Both conserved end residues are part of each CDR3. The D gene is left open where the match is weak.

V	J	D	CDR3	DNA
TRBV18	TRBJ2-1	TRBD1	CASSPRDRGLNEQFF	TGTGCCAGCTCCCCCCGCGACAGGGGGCTTAATGAGCAGTTCTTC
TRBV5-1	TRBJ1-1	NA	CASSLASGESTEAFF	TGCGCCAGCAGCTTGGCATCCGGGGAGAGCACTGAAGCTTTCTTT
TRBV6-5	TRBJ1-2	TRBD1	CASRDRGGYGYTF	TGTGCCAGCAGAGACAGGGGAGGCTATGGCTACACCTTC
TRBV18	TRBJ1-1	TRBD1	CASSQGQELMNTEAFF	TGTGCCAGCTCACAGGGACAGGAACTTATGAACACTGAAGCTTTCTTT
TRBV29-1	TRBJ1-2	TRBD1	CSGRDRAASGYTF	TGCAGCGGGAGAGACAGGGCCGCGAGTGGCTACACCTTC
TRBV19	TRBJ1-2	NA	CASSMSGYYGYTF	TGTGCCAGTAGTATGTCAGGGTACTATGGCTACACCTTC
TRBV3-1/TRBV3-2	TRBJ2-3	NA	CASSQDRTGGWTDTQYF	TGTGCCAGCAGCCAAGATCGTACGGGGGGCTGGACAGATACGCAGTATTTT
TRBV2	TRBJ1-6	NA	CASSLRDTGNSPLHF	TGTGCCAGCAGCCTCCGGGACACAGGAAATTCACCCCTCCACTTT
TRBV27	TRBJ2-3	NA	CASSLSPRDTQYF	TGTGCCAGCAGTTTGAGTCCCCGGGATACGCAGTATTTT
TRBV5-1	TRBJ2-3	NA	CASSSGTSTDTQYF	TGCGCCAGCAGCTCCGGGACTAGCACAGATACGCAGTATTTT
TRBV30	TRBJ2-7	NA	CAWNSLGHSYEQYF	TGTGCCTGGAACTCCCTGGGGCACTCCTACGAGCAGTACTTC
TRBV5-6	TRBJ2-1	TRBD1	CASSLAGGNEQFF	TGTGCCAGCAGCTTGGCAGGGGGCAATGAGCAGTTCTTC
TRBV19	TRBJ1-1	NA	CASSTAGAGPNTEAFF	TGTGCCAGTAGTACCGCGGGGGCGGGCCCGAACACTGAAGCTTTCTTT
TRBV9	TRBJ1-2	NA	CASSVESRPFNYGYTF	TGTGCCAGCAGCGTAGAGAGCAGGCCTTTTAACTATGGCTACACCTTC
TRBV4-2	TRBJ2-3	TRBD2	CASSQETSGRATDTQYF	TGTGCCAGCAGCCAAGAGACTAGCGGGAGGGCGACAGATACGCAGTATTTT
TRBV14	TRBJ2-1	NA	CASSREGIGLNEQFF	TGTGCCAGCAGCCGAGAAGGAATTGGACTCAATGAGCAGTTCTTC
TRBV6-5	TRBJ1-6	NA	CASSLDSSYNSPLHF	TGTGCCAGCAGCCTGGACAGCTCCTATAATTCACCCCTCCACTTT